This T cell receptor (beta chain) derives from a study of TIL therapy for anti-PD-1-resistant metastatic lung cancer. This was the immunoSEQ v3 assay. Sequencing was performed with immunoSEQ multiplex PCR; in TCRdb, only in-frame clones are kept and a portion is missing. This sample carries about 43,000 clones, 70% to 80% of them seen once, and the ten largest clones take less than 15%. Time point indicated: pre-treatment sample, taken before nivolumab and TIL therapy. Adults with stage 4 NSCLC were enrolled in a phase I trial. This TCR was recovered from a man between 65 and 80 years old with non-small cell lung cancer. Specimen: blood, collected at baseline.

CDR3: CASSPRDRGADTQYF. The CDR3 bases are TGTGCCAGCAGCCCCCGGGACAGGGGAGCGGATACGCAGTATTTT. The chain is built from TRBV7-9 and TRBJ2-3; 10 bases fit TRBD1. The CDR3 is 15 residues long. CDR1 SEHNR and CDR2 FQNEAQ come from the germline V gene (reference sequence). Trimming took 5 bases from V and 6 from J; bases not matched to a gene: 8.